This is a list of T cell receptor beta chains from one sample in a study of blood T cell repertoires in COVID-19. Some clones are missing from TCRdb's copy, which holds only in-frame ones; the method was immunoSEQ multiplex PCR. The profile shows roughly 150,000 clones, over 65% of them singletons. Sequenced: peripheral blood. Source of these receptors: a man in his sixties with acute or convalescent COVID-19. Both conserved end residues are part of each CDR3. The order of the fields is CDR3 DNA, CDR3 protein, clone size, V gene, J gene, D gene, CDR3 length. A D gene is named only where the DNA matches it firmly. Rows give clone size only sometimes, using once, few, many, or a class for an expanded clone.

CDR3 DNA: TGTGCCAGCAGCACCCAATACAGGGACCTCTCCAATGGCTACACCTTC; CDR3 protein: CASSTQYRDLSNGYTF; clone size: once; V gene: TRBV11-2; J gene: TRBJ1-2; D gene: .; CDR3 length: 16
CDR3 DNA: TGCGCCAGCAGTGTGGGGGCCAATGAGCAGTTCTTC; CDR3 protein: CASSVGANEQFF; clone size: .; V gene: TRBV5-1; J gene: TRBJ2-1; D gene: .; CDR3 length: 12
CDR3 DNA: TGTGCCTGGAGTGTTCAGGGGTTTTCTGAAGCTTTCTTT; CDR3 protein: CAWSVQGFSEAFF; clone size: once; V gene: TRBV30; J gene: TRBJ1-1; D gene: .; CDR3 length: 13
CDR3 DNA: TGTGCCAGTAGTATACAGGACAGCTCCTACAATGAGCAGTTCTTC; CDR3 protein: CASSIQDSSYNEQFF; clone size: .; V gene: TRBV19; J gene: TRBJ2-1; D gene: .; CDR3 length: 15
CDR3 DNA: TGTGCCAGCAGCCAAGATGCCAGGGGAGGGCAGCCCCAGCATTTT; CDR3 protein: CASSQDARGGQPQHF; clone size: .; V gene: TRBV3-1/TRBV3-2; J gene: TRBJ1-5; D gene: .; CDR3 length: 15
CDR3 DNA: TGCGCCAGCAGTGAGTGGACAGGGAGTTTCGATGAGCAGTTCTTC; CDR3 protein: CASSEWTGSFDEQFF; clone size: .; V gene: TRBV10-2; J gene: TRBJ2-1; D gene: TRBD1; CDR3 length: 15
CDR3 DNA: TGTGCCAGCAGTTTGACGACTAGCGGGTTCTACAATGAGCAGTTCTTC; CDR3 protein: CASSLTTSGFYNEQFF; clone size: .; V gene: TRBV27; J gene: TRBJ2-1; D gene: TRBD2; CDR3 length: 16
CDR3 DNA: TGTGCCAGCAGCGCCTGGGACAATACCTATGGCTACACCTTC; CDR3 protein: CASSAWDNTYGYTF; clone size: .; V gene: TRBV14; J gene: TRBJ1-2; D gene: .; CDR3 length: 14
CDR3 DNA: TGTGCCTCACAGGAGATTAATTCACCCCTCCACTTT; CDR3 protein: CASQEINSPLHF; clone size: .; V gene: TRBV30; J gene: TRBJ1-6; D gene: .; CDR3 length: 12
CDR3 DNA: TGTGCCAGCACAAAGGGGGGGGCTTTCACAGATACGCAGTATTTT; CDR3 protein: CASTKGGAFTDTQYF; clone size: .; V gene: TRBV9; J gene: TRBJ2-3; D gene: .; CDR3 length: 15
CDR3 DNA: TGTGCCAGCAGTGAAAATCGTCGGGACGAGCAGTACTTC; CDR3 protein: CASSENRRDEQYF; clone size: .; V gene: TRBV6-1; J gene: TRBJ2-7; D gene: .; CDR3 length: 13
CDR3 DNA: TGTGCCAGTAGGGAGTGGCAGTTGAACACTGAAGCTTTCTTT; CDR3 protein: CASREWQLNTEAFF; clone size: .; V gene: TRBV19; J gene: TRBJ1-1; D gene: .; CDR3 length: 14
CDR3 DNA: TGTGCCAGCAGTGGGGGGTCCAGAACTAATGAAAAACTGTTTTTT; CDR3 protein: CASSGGSRTNEKLFF; clone size: .; V gene: TRBV27; J gene: TRBJ1-4; D gene: .; CDR3 length: 15
CDR3 DNA: TGTGCCAGCAGCCGTACAGGGGTCGTCGACGAGCAGTACTTC; CDR3 protein: CASSRTGVVDEQYF; clone size: .; V gene: TRBV5-4; J gene: TRBJ2-7; D gene: TRBD1; CDR3 length: 14
CDR3 DNA: TGTGCCAGCAGCGGGACAGGGTGGAGTGAGCAGTTCTTC; CDR3 protein: CASSGTGWSEQFF; clone size: .; V gene: TRBV9; J gene: TRBJ2-1; D gene: TRBD1; CDR3 length: 13
CDR3 DNA: TGTGCCAGCAGCGTAGGACTAGGTGCTTACGAGCAGTACTTC; CDR3 protein: CASSVGLGAYEQYF; clone size: .; V gene: TRBV9; J gene: TRBJ2-7; D gene: .; CDR3 length: 14
CDR3 DNA: TGCAGCGTCACCGACAGCCTCTCCTACGAGCAGTACTTC; CDR3 protein: CSVTDSLSYEQYF; clone size: .; V gene: TRBV29-1; J gene: TRBJ2-7; D gene: .; CDR3 length: 13
CDR3 DNA: TGTGCCTGGAGTGGGACGGGAGCCTACGAGCAGTACTTC; CDR3 protein: CAWSGTGAYEQYF; clone size: .; V gene: TRBV30; J gene: TRBJ2-7; D gene: .; CDR3 length: 13
CDR3 DNA: TGCGCCAGCAGCCAGGGGACAGGATCTAACTATGGCTACACCTTC; CDR3 protein: CASSQGTGSNYGYTF; clone size: .; V gene: TRBV4-1; J gene: TRBJ1-2; D gene: TRBD1; CDR3 length: 15
CDR3 DNA: TGTGCCAGCAGTTTTAAGGGCGGCAGGGAGGCCTACGAGCAGTACTTC; CDR3 protein: CASSFKGGREAYEQYF; clone size: .; V gene: TRBV27; J gene: TRBJ2-7; D gene: .; CDR3 length: 16
CDR3 DNA: TGTGCCAGCAGCCGACAGAACACTGAAGCTTTCTTT; CDR3 protein: CASSRQNTEAFF; clone size: .; V gene: TRBV27; J gene: TRBJ1-1; D gene: .; CDR3 length: 12
CDR3 DNA: TGTGCCAGCAGCTTGTTTTTCCCCCCAGCGGCAAGCTCCTACAATGAGCAGTTCTTC; CDR3 protein: CASSLFFPPAASSYNEQFF; clone size: .; V gene: TRBV5-6; J gene: TRBJ2-1; D gene: .; CDR3 length: 19
CDR3 DNA: TGTGCCAGCAGCTTGTCTACTCTCATGGTCCGAGAAAATCAGCCCCAGCATTTT; CDR3 protein: CASSLSTLMVRENQPQHF; clone size: .; V gene: TRBV5-6; J gene: TRBJ1-5; D gene: .; CDR3 length: 18
CDR3 DNA: TGTGCCAGCAGCCCTGGGACAGGGAATTCACCCCTCCACTTT; CDR3 protein: CASSPGTGNSPLHF; clone size: .; V gene: TRBV9; J gene: TRBJ1-6; D gene: TRBD1; CDR3 length: 14
CDR3 DNA: TGCGCCAGCACCTTACAGGGGGCGCTGACTGAAGCTTTCTTT; CDR3 protein: CASTLQGALTEAFF; clone size: .; V gene: TRBV10-2; J gene: TRBJ1-1; D gene: TRBD1; CDR3 length: 14
CDR3 DNA: TGTGCCAGCAGTTTGACAGGACGCACTAACTATGGCTACACCTTC; CDR3 protein: CASSLTGRTNYGYTF; clone size: .; V gene: TRBV6-2/TRBV6-3; J gene: TRBJ1-2; D gene: .; CDR3 length: 15
CDR3 DNA: TGTGCCAGCAGTTTGGTAACTGCAGGGGGATATTACGAGCAGTACTTC; CDR3 protein: CASSLVTAGGYYEQYF; clone size: .; V gene: TRBV27; J gene: TRBJ2-7; D gene: TRBD1; CDR3 length: 16
CDR3 DNA: TGTGCCAGCAGCTTTCCCGGGACAGGTTACTCTGGGGCCAACGTCCTGACTTTC; CDR3 protein: CASSFPGTGYSGANVLTF; clone size: .; V gene: TRBV7-8; J gene: TRBJ2-6; D gene: TRBD1; CDR3 length: 18
CDR3 DNA: TGTGCCAGCAGCTTAGGACAGGTCCTCTCCTACGAGCAGTACTTC; CDR3 protein: CASSLGQVLSYEQYF; clone size: .; V gene: TRBV5-6; J gene: TRBJ2-7; D gene: TRBD1; CDR3 length: 15
CDR3 DNA: TGTGCCAGCAGTTACGGCCCCGACAGCGCTTGCCGTTTT; CDR3 protein: CASSYGPDSACRF; clone size: .; V gene: TRBV6-5; J gene: TRBJ1-1; D gene: .; CDR3 length: 13
CDR3 DNA: TGTGCCAGCAGCGGCCTCGCGGGGGGGAAGTACCAAGAGACCCAGTACTTC; CDR3 protein: CASSGLAGGKYQETQYF; clone size: .; V gene: TRBV9; J gene: TRBJ2-5; D gene: TRBD2; CDR3 length: 17
CDR3 DNA: TGTGCCAGCAGCCGGACAGGGGGCGCGGAGACCCAGTACTTC; CDR3 protein: CASSRTGGAETQYF; clone size: .; V gene: TRBV21-1; J gene: TRBJ2-5; D gene: .; CDR3 length: 14
CDR3 DNA: TGCGCCAGCAGTGAGACAGGATCCTATGGCTACACCTTC; CDR3 protein: CASSETGSYGYTF; clone size: .; V gene: TRBV10-2; J gene: TRBJ1-2; D gene: .; CDR3 length: 13
CDR3 DNA: TGTGCCAGCAGTGGACTAGCGGGGGCCGGGGAATCCTACAATGAGCAGTTCTTC; CDR3 protein: CASSGLAGAGESYNEQFF; clone size: .; V gene: TRBV6-2/TRBV6-3; J gene: TRBJ2-1; D gene: TRBD2; CDR3 length: 18
CDR3 DNA: TGTGCCAGCAGTGATAAGCGGGGGAACACAGATACGCAGTATTTT; CDR3 protein: CASSDKRGNTDTQYF; clone size: once; V gene: TRBV6-4; J gene: TRBJ2-3; D gene: TRBD2; CDR3 length: 15
CDR3 DNA: TGTGCCAGCAGCTTAACGGTGAACACTGAAGCTTTCTTT; CDR3 protein: CASSLTVNTEAFF; clone size: .; V gene: TRBV5-6; J gene: TRBJ1-1; D gene: .; CDR3 length: 13
CDR3 DNA: TGTGCCAGCAGCCTCTGGGGGACTGCCTCCGACGAGCAGTACTTC; CDR3 protein: CASSLWGTASDEQYF; clone size: .; V gene: TRBV9; J gene: TRBJ2-7; D gene: .; CDR3 length: 15
CDR3 DNA: TGTGCCAGCAGCCCCCGATTACTAGCGGGGGGACGGGCCGGGGAGCTGTTTTTT; CDR3 protein: CASSPRLLAGGRAGELFF; clone size: .; V gene: TRBV3-1/TRBV3-2; J gene: TRBJ2-2; D gene: TRBD2; CDR3 length: 18
CDR3 DNA: TGTGCCATCACCAGGGGTGGACAGGGGAATGGCTACACCTTC; CDR3 protein: CAITRGGQGNGYTF; clone size: .; V gene: TRBV21-1; J gene: TRBJ1-2; D gene: .; CDR3 length: 14
CDR3 DNA: TGTGCCTGGTCTAGACTACCTCCAGGAGTAGATACGCAGTATTTT; CDR3 protein: CAWSRLPPGVDTQYF; clone size: .; V gene: TRBV30; J gene: TRBJ2-3; D gene: .; CDR3 length: 15
CDR3 DNA: TGTGCTAGTGGTTTGGGACAGGGGGCTGGCGAGCAGTACTTC; CDR3 protein: CASGLGQGAGEQYF; clone size: many; V gene: TRBV12-5; J gene: TRBJ2-7; D gene: TRBD1; CDR3 length: 14
CDR3 DNA: TGTGCCAGCAGTTACGCGGCGGCAACCTACGAGCAGTACTTC; CDR3 protein: CASSYAAATYEQYF; clone size: .; V gene: TRBV6-5; J gene: TRBJ2-7; D gene: .; CDR3 length: 14
CDR3 DNA: TGTGCCAGCAGCCCTGACTATATGGGCGGCTACACCTTC; CDR3 protein: CASSPDYMGGYTF; clone size: .; V gene: TRBV5-6; J gene: TRBJ1-2; D gene: .; CDR3 length: 13
CDR3 DNA: TGTGCCACCAGTGATTGGGGCAGGGGGCGGGATGAGCAGTTCTTC; CDR3 protein: CATSDWGRGRDEQFF; clone size: .; V gene: TRBV24-1; J gene: TRBJ2-1; D gene: TRBD1; CDR3 length: 15
CDR3 DNA: TGTGCCAGCAGTAGAGATACTGGTAATGAAAAACTGTTTTTT; CDR3 protein: CASSRDTGNEKLFF; clone size: .; V gene: TRBV28; J gene: TRBJ1-4; D gene: .; CDR3 length: 14
CDR3 DNA: TGTGCCAGCACCACAGGGTTTAGCTATGGCTACACCTTC; CDR3 protein: CASTTGFSYGYTF; clone size: .; V gene: TRBV6-5; J gene: TRBJ1-2; D gene: .; CDR3 length: 13
CDR3 DNA: TGTGCCAGCAGTGAGGGGGGGGGCTTGAACACTGAAGCTTTCTTT; CDR3 protein: CASSEGGGLNTEAFF; clone size: few; V gene: TRBV25-1; J gene: TRBJ1-1; D gene: .; CDR3 length: 15
CDR3 DNA: TGTGCCAGCAGCTTAGGCAGGGGGCTTGAGCCCCAGCATTTT; CDR3 protein: CASSLGRGLEPQHF; clone size: .; V gene: TRBV13; J gene: TRBJ1-5; D gene: TRBD1; CDR3 length: 14
CDR3 DNA: TGTGCCAGCAGCTTGACTGCCGGGAACACTGAAGCTTTCTTT; CDR3 protein: CASSLTAGNTEAFF; clone size: .; V gene: TRBV11-2; J gene: TRBJ1-1; D gene: .; CDR3 length: 14
CDR3 DNA: TGCGCCAGCAGCTTGGCACAGGGTGGCTACGAGCAGTACTTC; CDR3 protein: CASSLAQGGYEQYF; clone size: .; V gene: TRBV5-1; J gene: TRBJ2-7; D gene: .; CDR3 length: 14
CDR3 DNA: TGTGCCAGCAGTGATGCAGGGGCCGCCCGTGAGACCCAGTACTTC; CDR3 protein: CASSDAGAARETQYF; clone size: .; V gene: TRBV2; J gene: TRBJ2-5; D gene: .; CDR3 length: 15